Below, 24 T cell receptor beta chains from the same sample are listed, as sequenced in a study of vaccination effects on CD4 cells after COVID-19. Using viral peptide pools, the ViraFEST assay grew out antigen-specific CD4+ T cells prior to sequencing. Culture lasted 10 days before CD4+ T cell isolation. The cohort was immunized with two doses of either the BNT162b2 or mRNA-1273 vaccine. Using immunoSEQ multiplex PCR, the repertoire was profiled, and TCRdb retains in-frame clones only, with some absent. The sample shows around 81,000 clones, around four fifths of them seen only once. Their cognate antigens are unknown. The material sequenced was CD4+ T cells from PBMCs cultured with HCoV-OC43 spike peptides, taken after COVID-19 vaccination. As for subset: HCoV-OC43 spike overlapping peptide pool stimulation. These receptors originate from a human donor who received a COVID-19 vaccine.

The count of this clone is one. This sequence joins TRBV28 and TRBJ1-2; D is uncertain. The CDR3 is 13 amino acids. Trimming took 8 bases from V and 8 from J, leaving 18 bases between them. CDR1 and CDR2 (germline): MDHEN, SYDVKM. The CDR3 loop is CASRVSRRTGYTF. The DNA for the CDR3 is TGTGCCAGCCGGGTTAGTAGGCGAACCGGCTACACCTTC.

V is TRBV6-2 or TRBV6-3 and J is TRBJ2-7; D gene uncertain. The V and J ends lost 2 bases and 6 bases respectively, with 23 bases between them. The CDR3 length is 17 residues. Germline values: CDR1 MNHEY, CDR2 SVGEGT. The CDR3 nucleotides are TGTGCCAGCAGTTACGGTATATTTCCGGACGCTGCTTTCGAGCAGTACGTC. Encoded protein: CASSYGIFPDAAFEQYV.

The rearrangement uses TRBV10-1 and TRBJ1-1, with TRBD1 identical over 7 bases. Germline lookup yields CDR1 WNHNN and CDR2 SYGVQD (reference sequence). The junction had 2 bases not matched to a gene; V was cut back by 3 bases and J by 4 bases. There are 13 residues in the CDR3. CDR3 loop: CASSDRGGTEAFF. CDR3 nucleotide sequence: TGCGCCAGCAGTGACAGGGGGGGCACTGAAGCTTTCTTT.

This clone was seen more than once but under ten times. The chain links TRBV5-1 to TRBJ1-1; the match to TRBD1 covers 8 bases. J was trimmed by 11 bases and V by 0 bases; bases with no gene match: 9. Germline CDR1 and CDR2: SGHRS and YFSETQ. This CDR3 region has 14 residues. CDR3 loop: CASSLVWQGADAFF. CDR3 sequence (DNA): TGCGCCAGCAGCTTGGTATGGCAGGGGGCCGATGCTTTCTTT.

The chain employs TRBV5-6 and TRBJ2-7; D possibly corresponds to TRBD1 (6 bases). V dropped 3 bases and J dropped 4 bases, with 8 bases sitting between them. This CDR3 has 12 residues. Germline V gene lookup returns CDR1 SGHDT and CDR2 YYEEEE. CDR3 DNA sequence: TGTGCCAGCAGCTATACAGGGTACGAGCAGTACGTC. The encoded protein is CASSYTGYEQYV.

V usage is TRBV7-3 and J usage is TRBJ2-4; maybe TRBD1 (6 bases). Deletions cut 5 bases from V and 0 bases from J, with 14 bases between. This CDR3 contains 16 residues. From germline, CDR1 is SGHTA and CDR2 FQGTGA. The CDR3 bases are TGTGCCAGCAGCCCGGGACACCTGGGAGCCAAAAACATTCAGTACTTC. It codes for CASSPGHLGAKNIQYF.

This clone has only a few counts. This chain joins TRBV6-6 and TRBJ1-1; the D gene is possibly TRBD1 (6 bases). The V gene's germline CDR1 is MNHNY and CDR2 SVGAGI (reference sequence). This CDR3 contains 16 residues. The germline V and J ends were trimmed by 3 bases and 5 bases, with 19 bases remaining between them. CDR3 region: CASSYLSKGVVTEAFF. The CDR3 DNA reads TGTGCCAGCAGTTATTTGTCGAAGGGGGTTGTGACTGAAGCTTTCTTT.

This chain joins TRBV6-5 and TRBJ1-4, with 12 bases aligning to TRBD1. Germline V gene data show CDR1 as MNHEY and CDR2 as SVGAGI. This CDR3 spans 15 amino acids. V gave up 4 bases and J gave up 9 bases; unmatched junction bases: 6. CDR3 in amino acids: CASSFMGQGAKKLFF. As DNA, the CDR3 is TGTGCCAGCAGTTTCATGGGACAGGGGGCGAAAAAACTGTTTTTT.

The CDR3, as DNA: TGTGCCAGCAGCTTAGGACAGGGACCCGGAAACACCATATATTTT. As protein: CASSLGQGPGNTIYF. The chain couples TRBV7-9 to TRBJ1-3; TRBD1 matches 7 bases. The CDR3 length is 15 residues. Germline-derived CDR1 and CDR2 are SEHNR and FQNEAQ (reference sequence). V shed 1 base, J shed 4 bases, and the junction held 4 bases outside the gene matches.

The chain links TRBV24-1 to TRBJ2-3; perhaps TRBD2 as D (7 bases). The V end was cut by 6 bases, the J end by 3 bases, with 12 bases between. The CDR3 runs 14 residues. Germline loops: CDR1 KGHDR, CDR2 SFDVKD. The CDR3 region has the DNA TGTGCCACCAGTATGGCGGGGGCAACAGATACGCAGTATTTT. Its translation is CATSMAGATDTQYF.

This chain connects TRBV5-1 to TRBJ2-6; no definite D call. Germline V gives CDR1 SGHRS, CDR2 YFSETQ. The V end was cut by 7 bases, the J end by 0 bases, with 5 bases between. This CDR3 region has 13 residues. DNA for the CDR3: TGCGCCAGCCGGAACTCTGGGGCCAACGTCCTGACTTTC. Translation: CASRNSGANVLTF.

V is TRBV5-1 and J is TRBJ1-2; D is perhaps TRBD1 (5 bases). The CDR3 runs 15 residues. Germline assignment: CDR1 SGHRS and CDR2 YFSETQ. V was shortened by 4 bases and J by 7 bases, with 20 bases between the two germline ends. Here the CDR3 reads CASSALRDGLAGYTF. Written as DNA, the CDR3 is TGCGCCAGCAGCGCCCTCCGGGACGGCCTGGCTGGCTACACCTTC.

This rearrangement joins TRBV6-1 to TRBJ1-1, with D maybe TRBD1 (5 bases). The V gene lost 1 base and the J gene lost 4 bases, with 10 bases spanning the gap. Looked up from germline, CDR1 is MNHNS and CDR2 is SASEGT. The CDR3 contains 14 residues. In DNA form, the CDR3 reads TGTGCCAGCAGTGAAGAGCCGGGGGGCACTGAAGCTTTCTTT. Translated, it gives CASSEEPGGTEAFF.

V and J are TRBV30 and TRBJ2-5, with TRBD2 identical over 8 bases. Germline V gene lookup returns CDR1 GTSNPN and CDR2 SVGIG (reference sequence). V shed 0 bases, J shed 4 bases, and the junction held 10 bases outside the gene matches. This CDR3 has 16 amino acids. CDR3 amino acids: CAWSVPGGARGETQYF. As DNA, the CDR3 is TGTGCCTGGAGTGTACCGGGGGGGGCAAGGGGAGAGACCCAGTACTTC. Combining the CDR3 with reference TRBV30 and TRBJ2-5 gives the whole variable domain SQTIHQWPATLVQPVGSPLSLECTVEGTSNPNLYWYRQAAGRGLQLLFYSVGIGQISSEVPQNLSASRPQDRQFILSSKKLLLSDSGFYLCAWSVPGGARGETQYFGPGTRLLVL.

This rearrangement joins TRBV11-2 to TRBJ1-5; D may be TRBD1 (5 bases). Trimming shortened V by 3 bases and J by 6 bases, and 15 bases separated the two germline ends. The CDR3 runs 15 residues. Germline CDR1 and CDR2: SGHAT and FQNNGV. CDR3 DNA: TGTGCCAGCAGCTTGGTCAGGGTTTCTACTCAGCCCCAGCATTTT. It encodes CASSLVRVSTQPQHF.

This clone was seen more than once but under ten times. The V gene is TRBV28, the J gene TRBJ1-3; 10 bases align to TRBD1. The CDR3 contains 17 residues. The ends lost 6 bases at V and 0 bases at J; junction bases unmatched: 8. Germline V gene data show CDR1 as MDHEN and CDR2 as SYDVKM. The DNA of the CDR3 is TGTGCCAGCAGGACCCTGGGACAGGGGATCTCTGGAAACACCATATATTTT. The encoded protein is CASRTLGQGISGNTIYF.

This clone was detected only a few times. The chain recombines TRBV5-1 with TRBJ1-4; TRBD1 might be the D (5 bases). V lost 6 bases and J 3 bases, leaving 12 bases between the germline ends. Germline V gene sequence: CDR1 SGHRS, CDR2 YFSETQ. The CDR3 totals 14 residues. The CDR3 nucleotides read TGCGCCAGCAAAGGTGGGGGAGCTAATGAAAAACTGTTTTTT. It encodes CASKGGGANEKLFF.

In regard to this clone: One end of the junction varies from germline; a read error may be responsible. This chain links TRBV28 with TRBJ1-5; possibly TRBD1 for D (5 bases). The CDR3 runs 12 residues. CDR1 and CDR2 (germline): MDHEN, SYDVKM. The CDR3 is CASKRGNQPQHF. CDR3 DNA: TGTGCCAGCAAGAGGGGCAACCAGCCCCAGCATTTT.

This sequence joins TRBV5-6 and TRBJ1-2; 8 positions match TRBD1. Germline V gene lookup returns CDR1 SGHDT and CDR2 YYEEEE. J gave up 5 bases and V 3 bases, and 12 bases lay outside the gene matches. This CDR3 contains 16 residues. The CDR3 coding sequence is TGTGCCAGCAGCTCGTACGGCCGTGGGACAGGATATGGCTACACCTTC. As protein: CASSSYGRGTGYGYTF.

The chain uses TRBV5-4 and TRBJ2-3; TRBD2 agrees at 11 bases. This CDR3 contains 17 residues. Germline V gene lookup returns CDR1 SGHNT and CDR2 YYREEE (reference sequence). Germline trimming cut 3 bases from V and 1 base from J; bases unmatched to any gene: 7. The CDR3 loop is CASSWAPGLAGTDTQYF. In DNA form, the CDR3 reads TGTGCCAGCAGCTGGGCGCCGGGACTAGCGGGCACAGATACGCAGTATTTT.

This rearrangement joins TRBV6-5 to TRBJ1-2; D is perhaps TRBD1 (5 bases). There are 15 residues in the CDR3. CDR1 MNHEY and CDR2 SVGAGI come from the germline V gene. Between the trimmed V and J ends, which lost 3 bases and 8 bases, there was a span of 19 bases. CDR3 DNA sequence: TGTGCCAGCAGTTATAGTCAGACAGACGCAGACGGCTACACCTTC. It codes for CASSYSQTDADGYTF.

The CDR3 DNA reads TGTGCCAGCAGCAAGAACCCCGGGACTAACTATAACCCCTCCTACAATGAGCAGTTCTTC. Translation gives CASSKNPGTNYNPSYNEQFF. This sequence joins TRBV7-8 and TRBJ2-1, with TRBD2 matching 7 bases. The CDR3 extends over 20 amino acids. J lost 0 bases, V lost 5 bases, and 19 bases had no gene match. Germline V CDR1 and CDR2: SGHVS, FQNEAQ.

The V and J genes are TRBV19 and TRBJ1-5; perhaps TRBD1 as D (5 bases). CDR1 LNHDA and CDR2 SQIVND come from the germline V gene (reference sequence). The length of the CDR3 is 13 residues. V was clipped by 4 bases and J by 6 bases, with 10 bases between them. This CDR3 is CASSTQGGQPQHF. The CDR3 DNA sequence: TGTGCCAGTAGTACCCAGGGCGGTCAGCCCCAGCATTTT.

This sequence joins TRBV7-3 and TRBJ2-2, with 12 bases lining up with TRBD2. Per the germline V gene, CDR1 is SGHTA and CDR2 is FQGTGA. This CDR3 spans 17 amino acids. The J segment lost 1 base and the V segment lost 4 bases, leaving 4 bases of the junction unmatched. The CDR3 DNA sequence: TGTGCCAGCAGCTACCGACTAGCGGGGGAGAACACCGGGGAGCTGTTTTTT. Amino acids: CASSYRLAGENTGELFF.